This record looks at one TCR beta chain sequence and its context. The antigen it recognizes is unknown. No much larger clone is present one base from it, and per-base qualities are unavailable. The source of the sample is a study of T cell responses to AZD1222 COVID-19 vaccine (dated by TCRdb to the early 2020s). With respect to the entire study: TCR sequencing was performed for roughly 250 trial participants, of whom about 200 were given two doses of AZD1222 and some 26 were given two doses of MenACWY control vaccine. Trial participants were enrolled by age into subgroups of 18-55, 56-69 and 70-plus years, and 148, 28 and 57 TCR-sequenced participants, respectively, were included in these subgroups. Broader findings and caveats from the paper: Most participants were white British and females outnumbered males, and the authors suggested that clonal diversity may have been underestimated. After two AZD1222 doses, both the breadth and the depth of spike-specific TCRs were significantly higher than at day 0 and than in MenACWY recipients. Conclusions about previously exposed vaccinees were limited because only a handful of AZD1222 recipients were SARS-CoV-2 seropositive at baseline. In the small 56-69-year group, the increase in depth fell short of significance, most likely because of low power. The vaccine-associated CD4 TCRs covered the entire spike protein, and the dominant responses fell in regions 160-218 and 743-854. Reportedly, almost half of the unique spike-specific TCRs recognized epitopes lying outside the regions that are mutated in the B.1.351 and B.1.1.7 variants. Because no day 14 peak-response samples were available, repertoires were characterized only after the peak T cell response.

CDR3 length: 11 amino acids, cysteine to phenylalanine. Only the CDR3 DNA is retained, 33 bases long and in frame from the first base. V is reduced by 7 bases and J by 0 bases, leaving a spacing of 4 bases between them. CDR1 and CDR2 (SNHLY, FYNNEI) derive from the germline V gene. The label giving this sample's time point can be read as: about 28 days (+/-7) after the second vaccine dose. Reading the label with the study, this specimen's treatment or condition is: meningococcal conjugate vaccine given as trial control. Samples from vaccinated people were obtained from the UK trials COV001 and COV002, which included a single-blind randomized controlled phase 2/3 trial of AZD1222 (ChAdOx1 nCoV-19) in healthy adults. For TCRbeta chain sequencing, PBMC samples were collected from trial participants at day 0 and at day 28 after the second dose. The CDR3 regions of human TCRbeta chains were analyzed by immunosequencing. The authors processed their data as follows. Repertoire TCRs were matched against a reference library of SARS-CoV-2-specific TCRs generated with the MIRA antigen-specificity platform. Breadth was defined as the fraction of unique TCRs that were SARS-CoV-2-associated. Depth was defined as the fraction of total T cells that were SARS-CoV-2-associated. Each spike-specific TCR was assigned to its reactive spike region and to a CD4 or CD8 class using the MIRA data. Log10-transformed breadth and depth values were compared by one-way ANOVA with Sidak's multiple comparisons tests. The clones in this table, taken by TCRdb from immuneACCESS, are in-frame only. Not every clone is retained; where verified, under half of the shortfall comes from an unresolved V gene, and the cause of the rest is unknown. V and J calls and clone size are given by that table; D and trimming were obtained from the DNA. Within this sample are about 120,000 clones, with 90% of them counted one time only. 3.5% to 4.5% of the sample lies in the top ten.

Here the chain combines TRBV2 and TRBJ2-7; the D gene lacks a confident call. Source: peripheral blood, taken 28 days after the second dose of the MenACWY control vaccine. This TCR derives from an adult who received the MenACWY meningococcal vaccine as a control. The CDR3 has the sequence CASTDSYEQYF. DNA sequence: TGTGCCAGCACCGACTCCTACGAGCAGTACTTC.